The following is a T cell receptor beta chain sequence with its context. The antigen this receptor binds is unknown. It has no much larger one-base neighbor in the sample; base qualities were not kept. The data derive from a study of blood T cell repertoires in COVID-19 (dated by TCRdb to 2019 to 2021). Looking at the study overall: For ImmuneRACE Cohort 3, a participant was defined as recovered based on two consecutive negative NP/OP PCR tests, clearance by a healthcare professional, or resolution of symptoms. Samples covering the acute and convalescent phases of COVID-19 were provided by collaborators in the United States, Italy and Spain. The material from the prospective study consisted of cDNA or gDNA derived from T cells, B-cell-depleted T cells, or PBMCs. The dataset comprised deeply sampled blood TCRbeta repertoires from subjects exposed to, actively infected with, or recovered from COVID-19. The repertoires were made available in a free public database intended to serve as a resource for research on the immune response to SARS-CoV-2. Samples came from the ongoing ImmuneRACE study (first 160 participants) plus 1,254 subjects from 6 global collaborators. The sample metadata nearly always contained a de-identified subject ID, COVID-19 status, age in years and sex. Where HLA class I and class II types were available, the types were taken from metadata supplied by the sample provider, not from assay-based typing. What the study reported, not specific to this receptor: The amount of clinical and demographic metadata varied by source and participant and was provided uncurated.

The germline V gene sets CDR1 to MDHEN and CDR2 to SYDVKM. From the cysteine up to the phenylalanine, the CDR3 has a length of 12 residues. Here the CDR3 DNA is all that survives: 36 bases in frame from base 1. V drops 8 bases and J drops 7 bases, leaving 9 bases in between. Enrolling through a virtual design, the prospective study's participants ranged in age from roughly 18 to 95 years and lived across about two dozen United States geographic areas. Cohort assignment in the prospective study relied on participant-reported clinical history from a screening survey and a study questionnaire. Mobile phlebotomists in the prospective study collected whole blood, serum and a nasopharyngeal or oropharyngeal swab from every participant. Additional blood draws and questionnaires over a 2-month period could optionally be provided by prospective study participants. Prospective study blood samples were shipped either frozen or at room temperature before DNA extraction.

TCRbeta CDR3 regions were amplified from genomic DNA by means of the immunoSEQ Assay, a bias-controlled multiplex PCR. Turning to the authors' computational methods: Nucleated cell counts per sample were estimated from amplification of reference gene primers within the assay. To quantify the absolute abundance of each unique TCRbeta CDR3 rearrangement, sequence reads were collapsed and filtered. For each sample, productive Simpson clonality was calculated by taking the square root of Simpson's diversity index across productive rearrangements. TCRdb holds this immuneACCESS table with in-frame rearrangements only. Some clones are missing; in checked studies, unresolved V genes explain under half, and the rest has no known cause. From that table come the V and J calls and clone size; the DNA was used to work out D and trimming. The sample table lists around 360,000 clones, around 87% of them with a count of one. Approximately 1.9% of the sample is in the top ten clones.

The sequence was collected from a man aged 35-49 years in a cohort exposed to, infected with or recovered from COVID-19 (not recorded which). Sequencing input: PBMCs or T cells enriched from blood (not recorded which). The V and J segments used are TRBV28 and TRBJ1-6; no D gene is confidently identified. Here the CDR3 is given as CASGEGNSPLHF. The DNA sequence is TGTGCCAGCGGGGAGGGAAATTCACCCCTCCACTTT. The full variable domain, completed from the reference TRBV28 and TRBJ1-6 proteins outside the CDR3, reads DVKVTQSSRYLVKRTGEKVFLECVQDMDHENMFWYRQDPGLGLRLIYFSYDVKMKEKGDIPEGYSVSREKKERFSLILESASTNQTSMYLCASGEGNSPLHFGNGTRLTVT.